The sequence of this TCR beta chain was determined in a study of T cells after posttransplantation cyclophosphamide. Using immunoSEQ multiplex PCR, the repertoire was profiled, and TCRdb retains in-frame clones only, with some absent. The table shows about 31,000 clones, with 85% to 95% occurring only once. This CDR3 comprises 14 residues. The V end was cut by 0 bases, the J end by 1 base, with 6 bases between. Germline V lookup: CDR1 SEHNR, CDR2 FQNEAQ (reference sequence). The naive gate required viable CD3+CD4+ or CD3+CD8+ cells with CCR7+CD45RA+CD45RO-CD95-CD27+CD28+ phenotype. The source of this sequence is a woman in her fifties or sixties in good health, CMV-negative, and a related stem cell transplant donor. This chain uses TRBV7-9 with TRBJ1-1; D perhaps matches TRBD1 (6 bases). Sequenced sample: naive CD4+ T cells sorted from PBMCs. The CDR3, as DNA: TGTGCCAGCAGCTTAGCGGGGGCGAACACTGAAGCTTTCTTT. Translation gives CASSLAGANTEAFF.